One sample yielded the 4 T cell receptor beta chains listed below, sequenced in a study of CXCR3-negative and CXCR3-positive naive CD8 T cells. Whole-study findings and limits: The study found more hydrophobic TRB CDR3s in CXCR3-positive naive cells than in CXCR3-negative naive cells.

The antigens these receptors bind are not known. In preparing the TRB cDNA libraries, 5' RACE with UMI labels was used. TCRdb reprocessed the 5' RACE reads and reports one entry per CDR3 protein, with no DNA. Its clone listing holds 55,000 to 65,000 distinct CDR3 sequences. Sequencing used naive CXCR3+ CD8+ T cells from blood. Subset: CD45RO-CCR7+CD27+CD95- naive CD8+ T cells expressing CXCR3 (TNR3+). Receptor source: a human donor in good health. Some clones in this sample may be carry-over from other donors' samples.

The chain recombines TRBV5-1 with TRBJ1-2. Germline V CDR1 and CDR2: SGHRS, YFSETQ. The CDR3 consists of 14 residues. CDR3 sequence reads: CASSDRLANCGYTF.

The V gene is TRBV29-1, the J gene TRBJ2-3; TCRdb picks TRBD1, but there is no DNA to check that call. CDR3 length equals 15 residues. Germline CDR1 reads SQVTM; CDR2 reads ANQGSEA. CDR3 amino acids: CSVEDIQGYTDTQYF.

The chain couples TRBV20-1 to TRBJ2-1; without DNA, the TCRdb call of TRBD2 cannot be checked. This CDR3 is built from 11 residues. Germline-derived CDR1 and CDR2 are DFQATT and SNEGSKA (reference sequence). Here the CDR3 reads CSAKGLASQFF.

This chain uses TRBV7-9 with TRBJ1-5. The CDR3 runs to 13 residues. CDR1 and CDR2 (germline): SEHNR, FQNEAQ (reference sequence). This chain's CDR3 is CASAVDGNQPQHF.